Presented here are 29 T cell receptor beta chains from one specimen sequenced in a study of blood T cell repertoires in COVID-19 (TCRdb year 2020). Libraries were constructed by the immunoSEQ multiplex PCR assay. TCRdb stores this immuneACCESS table with in-frame sequences only. Part of the clones is absent; in the studies checked, under half of the shortfall reflects unresolved V genes, and no reason is known for the rest. This sample has tens of thousands of clones in its table, and 88% of those were observed once. 4.5% to 5.5% of the sample belongs to the ten largest clones. The sequenced sample consisted of peripheral blood. Receptor source: an elderly woman with active COVID-19.

For the CDR3, the DNA is TGTGCCAGCAGCTTGGACAGGGCGGGGGATACGCAGTATTTT. This sequence encodes CASSLDRAGDTQYF. The chain combines TRBV7-9 with TRBJ2-3; TRBD1 matches at 8 bases. J gave up 6 bases and V 3 bases, and 5 bases lay outside the gene matches. CDR1 and CDR2 (germline): SEHNR, FQNEAQ (reference sequence). This CDR3 region has 14 residues.

V and J are TRBV5-1 and TRBJ2-1, with 12 bases lining up with TRBD2. The CDR3 covers 14 residues. In germline, CDR1 is SGHRS, CDR2 YFSETQ. V lost 6 bases, J lost 8 bases, and 6 bases stayed unmatched. The CDR3 DNA is TGCGCCAGCACCCCGACTAGCGGGAGCGATGAGCAGTTCTTC. It specifies CASTPTSGSDEQFF.

The count of this clone is one. The chain is built from TRBV5-1 and TRBJ2-3; D remains unclear. Germline CDR1 SGHRS, CDR2 YFSETQ. The CDR3 is 17 residues long. V dropped 4 bases and J dropped 4 bases, with 22 bases sitting between them. CDR3 sequence: CASSPEGASMVPDTQYF. The DNA for the CDR3 is TGCGCCAGCAGCCCCGAAGGAGCGTCTATGGTCCCAGATACGCAGTATTTT.

This clone was observed once. The J gene is TRBJ2-5, the V gene TRBV3-1 (or the pseudogene TRBV3-2); 7 nucleotides agree with TRBD1. With 1 base clipped from V and 2 bases from J, the junction kept 4 bases outside the gene matches. Per germline, CDR1 LGHDT and CDR2 YNNKEL (reference sequence). This CDR3 comprises 15 residues. The CDR3 nucleotides are TGTGCCAGCAGCCAAGGGGCAGGGGGACAAGAGACCCAGTACTTC. It codes for CASSQGAGGQETQYF.

The chain links TRBV11-2 to TRBJ2-5; 7 nucleotides agree with TRBD1. The CDR3 contains 15 residues. Looked up from germline, CDR1 is SGHAT and CDR2 is FQNNGV. The junction had 9 bases not matched to a gene; V was cut back by 6 bases and J by 2 bases. The CDR3 loop is CASRMTGFGQETQYF. In nucleotides, the CDR3 is TGTGCCAGCAGGATGACAGGGTTTGGACAAGAGACCCAGTACTTC.

The chain joins TRBV21-1 to TRBJ2-5; the table's D call, TRBD1, was not checked against the DNA. TRBV21-1 is a listed pseudogene. CDR3 length equals 17 residues. DNA of the CDR3: TGTGCCAGCAGCAAGAAGGACAGTCGCGCTTTCCAAGAGACCCAGTACTTC. Encoded protein: CASSKKDSRAFQETQYF.

The V call is TRBV2, the J call TRBJ1-4; 7 nucleotides align to TRBD1. This CDR3 has 15 residues. Germline lookup yields CDR1 SNHLY and CDR2 FYNNEI. The J segment lost 6 bases and the V segment lost 4 bases, leaving 8 bases of the junction unmatched. Written as DNA, the CDR3 is TGTGCCAGCAGTGTAAGGGGGCGCAAGTATGAAAAACTGTTTTTT. It specifies CASSVRGRKYEKLFF.

The chain joins TRBV12-5 to TRBJ2-2; D is ambiguous. CDR1 LGHNT and CDR2 FRNRAP come from the germline V gene. Trimming pared 1 base from V and 6 bases from J, leaving 9 bases between. The CDR3 has 14 amino acids. In DNA, the CDR3 is TGTGCTAGTGGTTTGGACGGTGGTCCCGGGGAGCTGTTTTTT. Protein product: CASGLDGGPGELFF.

The chain recombines TRBV3-1 (or the pseudogene TRBV3-2) with TRBJ1-2; 7 bases line up with TRBD1. With 5 bases clipped from V and 5 bases from J, the junction kept 8 bases outside the gene matches. Per the germline V gene, CDR1 is LGHDT and CDR2 is YNNKEL (reference sequence). The CDR3 is 14 amino acids. DNA for the CDR3: TGTGCCAGCAGCGGTGGGACAGATACATATGGCTACACCTTC. Protein product: CASSGGTDTYGYTF.

This clone was recorded once. The V and J genes are TRBV29-1 and TRBJ1-2; D ambiguous. The length of the CDR3 is 12 residues. The germline V gene has CDR1 SQVTM and CDR2 ANQGSEA. Trimming removed 5 bases at V and 3 bases at J, with 10 bases between. Here the CDR3 DNA reads TGCAGCGTTTTTACCTCGGACTATGGCTACACCTTC. Protein: CSVFTSDYGYTF.

This clone was found once. The V gene is TRBV7-2, the J gene TRBJ1-4, with 7 bases identical to TRBD1. This CDR3 contains 16 residues. The germline V gene encodes CDR1 SGHTA and CDR2 FQGNSA. The junction had 9 bases not matched to a gene; V was cut back by 0 bases and J by 8 bases. The CDR3 nucleotides are TGTGCCAGCAGCTTAGCCGCCCGGACAGGAAGGGAAAAACTGTTTTTT. It encodes CASSLAARTGREKLFF.

The chain has TRBV5-8 and TRBJ2-3; the D gene is possibly TRBD2 (5 bases). The CDR3 runs 13 residues. The germline gives CDR1 SGHTS, CDR2 YDEGEE. Trimming removed 2 bases at V and 6 bases at J, with 10 bases between. The CDR3 nucleotides are TGTGCCAGCAGCTTCGAGGGCCGGGATACGCAGTATTTT. This translates into CASSFEGRDTQYF.

This sequence joins TRBV6-1 and TRBJ2-1, with 7 bases aligning to TRBD2. There are 18 residues in the CDR3. Trimming removed 2 bases from V and 0 bases from J; junction bases left unmatched: 10. Germline CDR1 is MNHNS and CDR2 is SASEGT. This CDR3 is CASSEPASGKGSYNEQFF. The CDR3 DNA is TGTGCCAGCAGTGAACCGGCTAGCGGAAAAGGCTCCTACAATGAGCAGTTCTTC.

The chain links TRBV5-1 to TRBJ2-5, with 13 nucleotides matching TRBD2. Germline V gives CDR1 SGHRS, CDR2 YFSETQ. This CDR3 region has 16 residues. After removal of 0 bases from V and 3 bases from J, the junction contained 2 bases not matched to a gene. The CDR3 loop is CASSLAGTSGKETQYF. The DNA for the CDR3 is TGCGCCAGCAGCTTGGCTGGGACTAGCGGGAAAGAGACCCAGTACTTC.

The genes are TRBV5-1 and TRBJ2-1, with TRBD2 identical over 16 bases. With V trimmed by 4 bases and J by 7 bases, 5 bases remained unmatched. The germline CDR1 and CDR2 sequences are SGHRS and YFSETQ. This CDR3 has 16 amino acids. The CDR3 here is CASSTGTSGRANEQFF. In DNA form, the CDR3 reads TGCGCCAGCAGCACCGGGACTAGCGGGAGGGCTAATGAGCAGTTCTTC.

The chain employs TRBV2 and TRBJ2-5; 8 bases align to TRBD2. The trim removed 11 bases at V and 1 base at J, leaving 9 bases unmatched. This CDR3 spans 14 amino acids. CDR1 is SNHLY, CDR2 FYNNEI, per germline. CDR3 residues: CAAAETSGQETQYF. In nucleotides, the CDR3 is TGTGCCGCCGCAGAAACTAGCGGCCAAGAGACCCAGTACTTC.

The rearrangement links TRBV28 to TRBJ2-7, with TRBD2 identical over 8 bases. Trimming cost V 7 bases and J 4 bases; bases outside gene matches: 9. Germline V CDR1 and CDR2: MDHEN, SYDVKM. The CDR3 has 14 residues. The CDR3 sequence is CASTPELAGYEQYF. The CDR3 DNA reads as TGTGCCAGCACCCCGGAGCTAGCGGGTTACGAGCAGTACTTC. The full variable domain, its missing parts supplied by reference TRBV28 and TRBJ2-7, is DVKVTQSSRYLVKRTGEKVFLECVQDMDHENMFWYRQDPGLGLRLIYFSYDVKMKEKGDIPEGYSVSREKKERFSLILESASTNQTSMYLCASTPELAGYEQYFGPGTRLTVT.

This chain connects TRBV19 to TRBJ2-5, with D possibly being TRBD2 (5 bases). V lost 3 bases and J lost 1, with 9 bases in between. The V gene's germline CDR1 is LNHDA and CDR2 SQIVND (reference sequence). The CDR3 runs to 14 residues. This CDR3 reads CASSIRTGQETQYF. The CDR3 DNA follows: TGTGCCAGTAGTATCCGGACTGGCCAAGAGACCCAGTACTTC. The full variable domain, in which reference TRBV19 and TRBJ2-5 provide the parts outside the CDR3, is DGGITQSPKYLFRKEGQNVTLSCEQNLNHDAMYWYRQDPGQGLRLIYYSQIVNDFQKGDIAEGYSVSREKKESFPLTVTSAQKNPTAFYLCASSIRTGQETQYFGPGTRLLVL.

The CDR3: CASSPRMGTGGENEQFF. The DNA of the CDR3 is TGTGCCAGCAGCCCCAGAATGGGCACAGGGGGCGAGAATGAGCAGTTCTTC. The chain is built from TRBV5-4 and TRBJ2-1, with 9 bases matching TRBD1. V dropped 4 bases and J dropped 7; count of bases not matched to a gene: 15. In germline, CDR1 is SGHNT, CDR2 YYREEE (reference sequence). The CDR3 length is 17 residues.

The chain links TRBV28 to TRBJ2-7; D possibly corresponds to TRBD1 (6 bases). Germline lookup yields CDR1 MDHEN and CDR2 SYDVKM. CDR3 length: 14 amino acids. V lost 2 bases to trimming and J lost 7 bases, with 15 bases between them. The CDR3 spells CASSLGRGTEEQYF. CDR3 coding DNA: TGTGCCAGCAGTTTAGGTAGGGGGACGGAAGAGCAGTACTTC.

The rearrangement links TRBV7-2 to TRBJ2-3; maybe TRBD2 (5 bases). Trimming took off 3 bases at V and 3 bases at J, with 7 bases between the two ends. Per the germline V gene, CDR1 is SGHTA and CDR2 is FQGNSA. The CDR3 totals 13 residues. The CDR3 is CASSLSGTDTQYF. The DNA for the CDR3 is TGTGCCAGCAGCTTGTCGGGGACAGATACGCAGTATTTT.

This clone appeared a single time. The J gene is TRBJ2-3, the V gene TRBV9; D remains unclear. The germline V and J ends were trimmed by 0 bases and 0 bases, with 5 bases remaining between them. Germline values: CDR1 SGDLS, CDR2 YYNGEE. The CDR3 has 14 amino acids. In nucleotides, the CDR3 is TGTGCCAGCAGCGTAGATCTAAGCACAGATACGCAGTATTTT. Its protein is CASSVDLSTDTQYF.

This clone was observed a single time. The chain links TRBV5-1 to TRBJ2-1, with D possibly TRBD2 on 6 matching bases. Germline V gene sequence: CDR1 SGHRS, CDR2 YFSETQ. V gave up 4 bases and J gave up 3 bases, with 26 bases separating them. The length of the CDR3 is 19 residues. Written as DNA, the CDR3 is TGCGCCAGCAGCCCACTAGCTGGGGGTAGGACTTCTAACTACAATGAGCAGTTCTTC. Residues: CASSPLAGGRTSNYNEQFF.

The V and J genes are TRBV6-5 and TRBJ1-2; 8 bases fit TRBD1. The CDR3 extends over 13 amino acids. With 5 bases clipped from V and 8 bases from J, the junction kept 7 bases outside the gene matches. Per the germline V gene, CDR1 is MNHEY and CDR2 is SVGAGI. The CDR3 DNA reads as TGTGCCAGCAGTCCACAGGGGGTAGTCGGCTACACCTTC. The encoded protein is CASSPQGVVGYTF.

J is TRBJ1-5 and V is TRBV6-2 or TRBV6-3; the D is unclear. CDR1 is MNHEY and CDR2 is SVGEGT in the germline V gene. The CDR3 runs 18 residues. V was shortened by 5 bases and J by 0 bases, with 20 bases between the two germline ends. CDR3 region: CASSKGREASYSNQPQHF. Written as DNA, the CDR3 is TGTGCCAGCAGTAAGGGCCGGGAGGCTTCATATAGCAATCAGCCCCAGCATTTT.

This rearrangement joins TRBV4-1 to TRBJ2-3; 8 bases are a match to TRBD1. Losses at the gene ends were 3 bases for V and 7 bases for J; bases not matched to a gene: 24. There are 20 residues in the CDR3. Germline V gene sequence: CDR1 MGHRA, CDR2 YSYEKL. CDR3 sequence: CASSHPAGQGSDREWNTQYF. CDR3 coding DNA: TGCGCCAGCAGCCACCCAGCCGGACAGGGCTCCGATAGGGAATGGAATACGCAGTATTTT.

CDR3 sequence (DNA): TGTGCCAGCTCACCCGCGGGCCGGAACACTGAAGCTTTCTTT. This sequence encodes CASSPAGRNTEAFF. The chain is built from TRBV18 and TRBJ1-1; D unresolved. The CDR3 is 14 amino acids. CDR1 is KGHSH, CDR2 LQKENI, per germline. Deletions cut 3 bases from V and 1 base from J, with 9 bases between.

V is TRBV5-1 and J is TRBJ2-2; TRBD2 is a possible D gene (6 bases). Trimming shortened V by 5 bases and J by 3 bases, and 14 bases separated the two germline ends. The CDR3 is 15 amino acids. Germline assignment: CDR1 SGHRS and CDR2 YFSETQ. The CDR3 DNA follows: TGCGCCAGCAGGTTAGAACTAGCCGACACCGGGGAGCTGTTTTTT. Encoded protein: CASRLELADTGELFF.

The chain couples TRBV5-4 to TRBJ2-1; TRBD2 matches 7 bases. V lost 4 bases to trimming and J lost 4 bases; unmatched junction nucleotides: 8. There are 15 residues in the CDR3. CDR1 is SGHNT and CDR2 is YYREEE in the germline V gene (reference sequence). This CDR3 is CASSPNGGGYNEQFF. The CDR3 DNA follows: TGTGCCAGCAGCCCTAACGGCGGGGGTTACAATGAGCAGTTCTTC.